This TCR beta chain was recorded in a study of cytomegalovirus exposure and HLA in healthy donors. Study-wide results and caveats: TCR sequences were mostly rare, though some public TCRs occurred in many donors.

Trimming pared 2 bases from V and 3 bases from J, leaving 13 bases between. The germline V gene has CDR1 KGHSH and CDR2 LQKENI. CDR3 size: 16 residues. Sequenced by immunoSEQ multiplex PCR; TCRdb stores in-frame clones only, minus some. The repertoire holds 250,000 or so clones, with around 87% as singletons. With respect to this clone: The target antigen is unknown.

The V gene is TRBV18, the J gene TRBJ1-4, with D hard to call. Input material: PBMCs. This sequence originates from a man in his late teens or twenties in good health and CMV-seronegative. The CDR3 DNA reads as TGTGCCAGCTCACCAGGATTGGCCGGGGCTAATGAAAAACTGTTTTTT. This translates into CASSPGLAGANEKLFF.